This T cell receptor beta chain was captured by sequencing in a study of identical twins. The study's findings and limits: Abundant beta clonotypes from cord blood had fewer insertions, unlike memory repertoires, which showed none.

V shed 6 bases and J 4 bases; nucleotides not matched to a gene: 6. This CDR3 contains 14 residues. As regards this clonotype: The antigen is not known.

The authors used template switching to add a universal primer site and gave cDNA unique molecular identifiers. Each CDR3 protein is one row after TCRdb ran MiXCR on the 5' RACE reads. Of hundreds of thousands of distinct CDR3 sequences in the sample, more than 6.5% were seen once. These data were also filed under a second study, of yellow fever vaccine responses in identical twins.

This receptor was taken from a woman between 18 and 29 years old in good health. Source material: memory (CD45RO+) T cells sorted from blood. The rearrangement uses TRBV12-3 or TRBV12-4 and TRBJ2-7; 10 nucleotides line up with TRBD2. The CDR3 nucleotides are TGTGCCAGCAGCCGGACTAGCGGTTTTTACGAGCAGTACTTC. Translating it yields CASSRTSGFYEQYF.